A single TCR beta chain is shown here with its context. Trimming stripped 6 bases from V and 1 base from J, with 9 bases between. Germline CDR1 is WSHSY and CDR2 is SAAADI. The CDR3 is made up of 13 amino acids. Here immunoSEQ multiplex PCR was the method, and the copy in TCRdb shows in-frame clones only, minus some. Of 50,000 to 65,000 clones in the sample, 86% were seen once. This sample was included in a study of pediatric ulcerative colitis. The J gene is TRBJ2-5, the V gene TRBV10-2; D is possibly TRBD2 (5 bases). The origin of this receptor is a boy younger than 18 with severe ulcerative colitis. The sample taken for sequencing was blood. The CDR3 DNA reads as TGCGCCAGCAGGAGGGCAGCCCAAGAGACCCAGTACTTC. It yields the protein CASRRAAQETQYF.